These 22 T cell receptor beta chains originate from one sample sequenced in a study of blood T cells in healthy people across ages. PCR was performed a second time for about 6 to 12 cycles using a sample-barcoded 5' primer and a J-beta primer mix. Via MiXCR, TCRdb re-called the 5' RACE reads, giving one row per CDR3 protein. Among around 900,000 distinct CDR3 sequences listed, 29% were seen once. The specimen sequenced was blood. The receptors derive from an elderly woman in good health.

This clonotype has a handful of counts. The rearrangement joins TRBV7-8 to TRBJ2-1; D uncertain. Per the germline V gene, CDR1 is SGHVS and CDR2 is FQNEAQ. The CDR3 has 12 amino acids. The V and J ends lost 1 base and 15 bases respectively, with 13 bases between them. The CDR3 is CASSLDGRVGFF. The DNA of the CDR3 is TGTGCCAGCAGCTTAGATGGTAGGGTGGGGTTCTTC.

About this clonotype itself: Possible read error: a much larger clone is one base away. The chain combines TRBV27 with TRBJ2-7, with 8 positions matching TRBD1. The V segment lost 2 bases and the J segment 7 bases; nucleotides outside the gene matches: 10. The CDR3 has 15 amino acids. Germline CDR1 MNHEY, CDR2 SMNVEV (reference sequence). DNA for the CDR3: TGTGCCAGCAGTTTAAGGTGGACAGGGTCTAATGAGCAGTACTTC. This translates into CASSLRWTGSNEQYF.

Details on this clonotype: This sequence may be a read error, since a much larger clone differs from it by one base. The V and J genes are TRBV20-1 and TRBJ2-1, with 7 bases matching TRBD1. The CDR3 contains 13 residues. Germline CDR1 reads DFQATT; CDR2 reads SNEGSKA (reference sequence). The trim removed 2 bases at V and 9 bases at J, leaving 7 bases unmatched. In DNA, the CDR3 is TGCAGTGCTAGATTGACAGGGAGACTTGAGCAGTTCTTC. Translated: CSARLTGRLEQFF.

On this clonotype: A much more abundant neighbour one base away suggests this may be a read error. This sequence joins TRBV20-1 and TRBJ2-5, with D maybe TRBD1 (7 bases). Looked up from germline, CDR1 is DFQATT and CDR2 is SNEGSKA (reference sequence). The CDR3 has 14 amino acids. Trimming stripped 5 bases from V and 5 bases from J, with 18 bases between. The CDR3 region is CSAARGGGGETQYF. The CDR3 DNA reads as TGCAGTGCTGCCCGAGGGGGCGGAGGGGAGACCCAGTACTTC.

The V gene is TRBV6-5, the J gene TRBJ1-4, with a possible D match to TRBD1 (5 bases). Germline-derived CDR1 and CDR2 are MNHEY and SVGAGI. Trimming left V 0 bases short and J 7 bases short, with 15 bases between. The CDR3 contains 16 residues. The CDR3 region is CASSYSIPGQGEKLFF. The DNA for the CDR3 is TGTGCCAGCAGTTACTCGATCCCAGGGCAGGGTGAAAAACTGTTTTTT.

At least ten counts were recorded for this clonotype. The rearrangement uses TRBV28 and TRBJ2-3; 8 bases align to TRBD1. This CDR3 is 16 amino acids long. V gave up 6 bases and J gave up 5 bases; unmatched junction bases: 13. Germline loops: CDR1 MDHEN, CDR2 SYDVKM. The CDR3 region is CASSSTGGNKRDTQYF. As DNA, the CDR3 is TGTGCCAGCAGCTCAACAGGGGGAAACAAAAGAGATACGCAGTATTTT.

This clonotype was observed a few times. The chain joins TRBV4-3 to TRBJ1-6, with 12 bases identical to TRBD1. Germline CDR1 LGHNA, CDR2 YSLEER. J lost 9 bases, V lost 5 bases, and 8 bases had no gene match. The CDR3 sequence is 16 residues long. CDR3 DNA sequence: TGCGCCAGCAGCAAGGGGACAGGGGGCAGGGGTTCACCCCTCCACTTT. The encoded protein is CASSKGTGGRGSPLHF.

This clonotype has ten or more counts. The chain combines TRBV4-3 with TRBJ1-1; the D gene is possibly TRBD1 (6 bases). The CDR3 loop spans 14 amino acids. The V gene's germline CDR1 is LGHNA and CDR2 YSLEER. The V end was cut by 5 bases, the J end by 1 base, with 11 bases between. The CDR3 here is CASSVGQWNTEAFF. The CDR3 DNA reads TGCGCCAGCAGCGTGGGACAATGGAACACTGAAGCTTTCTTT.

This clonotype was seen many times. The chain employs TRBV11-2 and TRBJ2-4, with D hard to call. The CDR3 has 15 amino acids. Germline CDR1 reads SGHAT; CDR2 reads FQNNGV. Trimming stripped 2 bases from V and 0 bases from J, with 8 bases between. CDR3 amino acids: CASSLQSIAKNIQYF. CDR3 nucleotide sequence: TGTGCCAGCAGCTTACAATCCATAGCCAAAAACATTCAGTACTTC.

This chain connects TRBV12-3 or TRBV12-4 to TRBJ2-5; 7 bases are shared with TRBD1. Judging by the DNA end, TRBJ2-7 fits better; the J call may be wrong. CDR3 length: 14 amino acids. CDR3 sequence: CASSQATGPYEQYF. Written as DNA, the CDR3 is TGTGCCAGCAGCCAAGCGACAGGGCCCTACGAGCAGTACTTC.

The chain carries TRBV11-2 and TRBJ2-1, with D tentatively TRBD2 (5 bases). In germline, CDR1 is SGHAT, CDR2 FQNNGV. This CDR3 is built from 16 residues. V was trimmed by 2 bases and J by 0 bases, leaving 11 bases between them. The CDR3 sequence is CASSLLAPSSYNEQFF. CDR3 DNA: TGTGCCAGCAGCTTACTAGCTCCCAGCTCCTACAATGAGCAGTTCTTC.

This clonotype was found many times. V usage is TRBV27 and J usage is TRBJ2-7, with 12 positions matching TRBD2. J lost 3 bases, V lost 6 bases, and 0 bases had no gene match. The CDR3 covers 13 residues. Per germline, CDR1 MNHEY and CDR2 SMNVEV (reference sequence). CDR3 DNA sequence: TGTGCCAGCAGGACTAGCGGGGGCTACGAGCAGTACTTC. This encodes CASRTSGGYEQYF.

The chain uses TRBV7-9 and TRBJ1-3; no definite D call. Per germline, CDR1 SEHNR and CDR2 FQNEAQ (reference sequence). This CDR3 contains 15 residues. Trimming stripped 3 bases from V and 2 bases from J, with 11 bases between. The CDR3 spells CASSFGDPPGNTIYF. As DNA, the CDR3 is TGTGCCAGCAGCTTCGGCGATCCCCCTGGAAACACCATATATTTT. Looking up the rest from reference TRBV7-9 and TRBJ1-3 gives the full variable domain: DTGVSQNPRHKITKRGQNVTFRCDPISEHNRLYWYRQTLGQGPEFLTYFQNEAQLEKSRLLSDRFSAERPKGSFSTLEIQRTEQGDSAMYLCASSFGDPPGNTIYFGEGSWLTVV.

This clonotype was counted at least ten times. This chain joins TRBV6-4 and TRBJ2-3; 9 nucleotides agree with TRBD1. Trimming took 6 bases from V and 2 from J; bases not matched to a gene: 6. Germline lookup yields CDR1 MRHNA and CDR2 SNTAGT. CDR3 length equals 15 residues. The CDR3 DNA follows: TGTGCCAGCAGGAGGACAGGGGCGTCCACAGATACGCAGTATTTT. Amino acid sequence: CASRRTGASTDTQYF.

This clonotype was detected only a few times. The chain joins TRBV5-6 to TRBJ2-5; 9 bases are a match to TRBD2. Germline V gene lookup returns CDR1 SGHDT and CDR2 YYEEEE. V trimming: 0 bases; J trimming: 0 bases; junction bases outside the gene matches: 3. CDR3 size: 16 residues. CDR3 bases: TGTGCCAGCAGCTTGGCAGCGGGGGGACACCAAGAGACCCAGTACTTC. Protein product: CASSLAAGGHQETQYF.

The sample holds many counts of this clonotype. V usage is TRBV7-2 and J usage is TRBJ2-1; the D is unclear. This CDR3 is 16 amino acids long. Germline CDR1 reads SGHTA; CDR2 reads FQGNSA. Trimming took 1 base from V and 5 from J, leaving 15 bases between them. The DNA for the CDR3 is TGTGCCAGCAGCTTAGATGTCAACAGACTGAACAATGAGCAGTTCTTC. Translation: CASSLDVNRLNNEQFF. Complete variable domain (other parts from reference TRBV7-2 and TRBJ2-1): GAGVSQSPSNKVTEKGKDVELRCDPISGHTALYWYRQSLGQGLEFLIYFQGNSAPDKSGLPSDRFSAERTGGSVSTLTIQRTQQEDSAVYLCASSLDVNRLNNEQFFGPGTRLTVL.

This clonotype has at least ten counts. V gene TRBV24-1 combines with J gene TRBJ2-1; D is unclear. Germline V lookup: CDR1 KGHDR, CDR2 SFDVKD. The CDR3 contains 13 residues. With 8 bases removed from V and 7 bases from J, the gap between germline ends came to 14 bases. CDR3 protein: CATTDVRGNEQFF. The DNA of the CDR3 is TGTGCCACCACCGACGTTCGTGGGAATGAGCAGTTCTTC.

This clonotype was found many times. This rearrangement joins TRBV27 to TRBJ2-3; D is undetermined. The CDR3 spans 12 residues. The germline CDR1 and CDR2 sequences are MNHEY and SMNVEV (reference sequence). Deletions cut 2 bases from V and 10 bases from J, with 10 bases between. The CDR3 reads CASSLVVGPQYF. CDR3 bases: TGTGCCAGCAGTTTAGTTGTGGGCCCGCAGTATTTT.

The chain couples TRBV11-3 to TRBJ2-1; TRBD2 matches at 14 bases. The CDR3 runs to 16 residues. Unmatched junction bases numbered 4, after V lost 9 bases and J lost 0 bases. Germline CDR1 reads SGHNT; CDR2 reads YENEEA. The CDR3 protein is CASRLAGGPSYNEQFF. The CDR3 DNA sequence: TGTGCCAGTCGACTAGCGGGAGGGCCCTCCTACAATGAGCAGTTCTTC. The whole variable domain, filled in from reference TRBV11-3 and TRBJ2-1, reads EAGVVQSPRYKIIEKKQPVAFWCNPISGHNTLYWYLQNLGQGPELLIRYENEEAVDDSQLPKDRFSAERLKGVDSTLKIQPAELGDSAVYLCASRLAGGPSYNEQFFGPGTRLTVL.

Ten or more counts support this clonotype. The genes are TRBV7-9 and TRBJ1-6, with TRBD1 matching over 7 bases. The V gene's germline CDR1 is SEHNR and CDR2 FQNEAQ (reference sequence). With 4 bases clipped from V and 9 bases from J, the junction kept 6 bases outside the gene matches. CDR3 size: 14 residues. The chain's CDR3 is CASSSDRESSPLHF. In DNA, the CDR3 is TGTGCCAGCAGCTCCGACAGGGAGAGTTCACCCCTCCACTTT.

This clonotype has a count of ten or more. This chain connects TRBV3-1 to TRBJ2-3; D is possibly TRBD2 (6 bases). From germline, CDR1 is LGHDT and CDR2 YNNKEL (reference sequence). The CDR3 sequence is 13 residues long. Deletions cut 6 bases from V and 0 bases from J, with 7 bases between. The CDR3: CASRDYSTDTQYF. Written as DNA, the CDR3 is TGTGCCAGCAGGGACTACAGCACAGATACGCAGTATTTT.

This clonotype was picked up one time. The chain couples TRBV2 to TRBJ1-5; 7 bases match TRBD1. The germline CDR1 and CDR2 sequences are SNHLY and FYNNEI. The CDR3 is 15 residues long. The ends lost 7 bases at V and 4 bases at J; junction bases unmatched: 10. The CDR3, as DNA: TGTGCCAGCAACAAAGACAGGGCGCTGAATCAGCCCCAGCATTTT. Translation gives CASNKDRALNQPQHF.